This T cell receptor (beta chain) was captured in a study of vaccination and CD4 T cells after COVID-19. At the level of the study: Post-vaccination specimens were collected at a median of around 72 days following dose two (range 14 to 241). Each control culture was treated with a CEFX pool, an HIV-1 Nef pool, or no peptide.

The time point was: late sampling 161 to 241 days after vaccination in a few convalescent patients. This sample's treatment: roughly ten-day PBMC culture with coronavirus spike peptide pools or control peptides (ViraFEST assay). TCRs were sequenced by ViraFEST after antigen-specific T cells had been expanded with peptide pools. The CDR3 covers 11 residues. Germline V CDR1 and CDR2: SGHVS, FNYEAQ. Trimming left V 2 bases short and J 5 bases short, with 4 bases between. This clonotype showed up just a few times. Its cognate antigen is unknown. Study-wide results and limits: Median SARS-CoV-2-reactive clonotype numbers went up from around 20 to 38, but not significantly.

Cultured CD4+ T-cell DNA underwent Oncomine TCR Beta short-read sequencing. One entry per CDR3 protein, called by TCRdb with MiXCR from the PCR reads. This sample has around 23,000 distinct CDR3 sequences, with around 42% found just once. This TCR came from a human donor who had recovered from COVID-19. Sequencing was performed on CD4+ T cells from blood, cultured in vitro, taken about 7 months after SARS-CoV-2 vaccination. This rearrangement joins TRBV7-6 to TRBJ2-7; D ambiguous. The CDR3 DNA follows: TGTGCCAGCAGCTTACTCGACGAGCAGTACTTC. Translated: CASSLLDEQYF.